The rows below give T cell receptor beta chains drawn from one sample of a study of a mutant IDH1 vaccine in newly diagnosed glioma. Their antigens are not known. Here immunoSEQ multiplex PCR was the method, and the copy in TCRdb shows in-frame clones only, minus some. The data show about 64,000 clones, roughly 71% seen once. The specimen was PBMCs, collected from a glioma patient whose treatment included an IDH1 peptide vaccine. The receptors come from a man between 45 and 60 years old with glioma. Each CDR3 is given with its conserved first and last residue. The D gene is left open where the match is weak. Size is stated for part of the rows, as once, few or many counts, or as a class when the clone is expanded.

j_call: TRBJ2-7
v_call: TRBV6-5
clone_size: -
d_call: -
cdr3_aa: CASSSRGVDEQYF
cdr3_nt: TGTGCCAGCAGTTCAAGGGGTGTAGACGAGCAGTACTTC

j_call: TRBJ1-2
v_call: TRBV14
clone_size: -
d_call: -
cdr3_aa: CASSQVTWYGYTF
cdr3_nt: TGTGCCAGCAGCCAAGTAACCTGGTATGGCTACACCTTC

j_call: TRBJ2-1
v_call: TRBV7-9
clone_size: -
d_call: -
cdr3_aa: CASSSTYNEQFF
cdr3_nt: TGTGCCAGCAGCTCCACCTACAATGAGCAGTTCTTC

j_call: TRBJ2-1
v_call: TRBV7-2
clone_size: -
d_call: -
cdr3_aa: CASSPVAGEQFF
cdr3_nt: TGTGCCAGCAGCCCCGTTGCCGGTGAGCAGTTCTTC

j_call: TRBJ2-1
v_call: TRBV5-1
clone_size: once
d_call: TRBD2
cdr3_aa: CASSSGTTADEQFF
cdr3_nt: TGCGCCAGCAGCTCGGGGACTACGGCTGATGAGCAGTTCTTC

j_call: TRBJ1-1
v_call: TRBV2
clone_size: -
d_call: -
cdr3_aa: CASSEKVKQAEAFF
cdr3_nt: TGTGCCAGCAGTGAAAAAGTTAAACAGGCTGAAGCTTTCTTT

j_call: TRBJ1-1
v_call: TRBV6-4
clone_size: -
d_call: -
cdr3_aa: CASRRGIGLDTEAFF
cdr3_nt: TGTGCCAGCAGGAGGGGGATTGGCTTGGACACTGAAGCTTTCTTT

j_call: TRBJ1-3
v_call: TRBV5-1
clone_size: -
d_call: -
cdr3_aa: CASSVGVSGNTIYF
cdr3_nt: TGCGCCAGCAGCGTCGGGGTTTCTGGAAACACCATATATTTT

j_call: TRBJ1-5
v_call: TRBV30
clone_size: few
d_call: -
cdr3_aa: CAWSESNNQPQHF
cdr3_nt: TGTGCCTGGAGTGAGTCAAACAATCAGCCCCAGCATTTT

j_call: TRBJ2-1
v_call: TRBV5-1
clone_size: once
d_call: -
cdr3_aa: CASSLSTEQFF
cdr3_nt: TGCGCCAGCAGCCTAAGTACTGAGCAGTTCTTC

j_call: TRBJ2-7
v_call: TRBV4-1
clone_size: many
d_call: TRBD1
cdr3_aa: CASSLGQGLSYEQYF
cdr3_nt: TGCGCCAGCAGCCTTGGACAGGGCCTTTCCTACGAGCAGTACTTC

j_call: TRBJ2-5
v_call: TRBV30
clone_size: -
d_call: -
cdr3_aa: CAWARLGETQYF
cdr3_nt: TGTGCCTGGGCTCGACTAGGGGAGACCCAGTACTTC

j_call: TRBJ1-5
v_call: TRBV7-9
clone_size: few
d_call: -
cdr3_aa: CASSLGRGGNQPQHF
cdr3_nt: TGTGCCAGCAGCTTAGGCAGGGGAGGCAATCAGCCCCAGCATTTT

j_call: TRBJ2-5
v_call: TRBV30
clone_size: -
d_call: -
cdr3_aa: CAWSGREETQYF
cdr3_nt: TGTGCCTGGAGTGGAAGGGAGGAGACCCAGTACTTC

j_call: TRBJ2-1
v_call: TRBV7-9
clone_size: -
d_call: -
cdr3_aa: CASSPVGADGANEQFF
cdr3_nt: TGTGCCAGCAGCCCGGTGGGAGCCGATGGGGCCAATGAGCAGTTCTTC